This TCR beta chain was sequenced for a study of T cell changes during pregnancy in multiple sclerosis (dated by TCRdb to about 2019). For the study in its entirety: Changes in the T cell repertoire over the course of pregnancy were examined in this study in women with multiple sclerosis.

The library was made by the immunoSEQ multiplex PCR assay. TCRdb provides this immuneACCESS table in a form limited to in-frame rearrangements. Some clones are lacking; in checked studies, under half of them reflect an unresolved V gene, and why the rest are absent is not known. A total of approximately 89,000 clones appear in this sample, about 95% of them only once. Of the sample, approximately 2.4% is held by the ten largest clones. For this clone: This clone's antigen is unknown. The record has no base qualities; no much larger clone is one base away.

The sequencing used peripheral blood, collected in the third trimester of pregnancy. The TCR comes from a female donor with multiple sclerosis, enrolled in a pregnancy study.

For the CDR3, the sequence is CASSDGSLVLFF. The nucleotides read TGTGCCAGCAGTGATGGCTCGTTGGTACTGTTTTTT. The receptor chain draws on TRBV2 and TRBJ1-4; no confident D gene assignment can be made. The germline V gene specifies SNHLY as CDR1 and FYNNEI as CDR2. V drops 3 bases and J drops 13 bases, leaving 12 bases in between. The CDR3, cysteine through phenylalanine, is 12 amino acids long. Only the CDR3 DNA stays, 36 bases, in frame from base 1.